Below are 16 T cell receptor beta chains sequenced from a single sample in a study of radiotherapy plus CTLA-4 blockade in lung cancer. Using immunoSEQ multiplex PCR, the repertoire was profiled, and TCRdb retains in-frame clones only, with some absent. The sample lists roughly 77,000 clones, approximately 73% seen once, with roughly a tenth in the top ten. Material: peripheral blood, obtained from a patient treated with radiotherapy plus ipilimumab. The receptor source for this set is a human donor with non-small cell lung cancer whose response to radiotherapy plus ipilimumab could not be evaluated.

The chain has TRBV10-3 and TRBJ1-2; 8 nucleotides line up with TRBD1. Trimming removed 4 bases from V and 4 bases from J; junction bases left unmatched: 8. Looked up from germline, CDR1 is ENHRY and CDR2 is SYGVKD. The CDR3 totals 15 residues. This CDR3 is CAISGGTGFTYGYTF. DNA of the CDR3: TGTGCCATCAGTGGGGGGACAGGATTCACCTATGGCTACACCTTC.

This chain uses TRBV5-5 with TRBJ1-1; a possible D gene is TRBD1 (6 bases). V was shortened by 4 bases and J by 0 bases, with 13 bases between the two germline ends. Germline CDR1 SGHKS, CDR2 YYEKEE (reference sequence). The CDR3 extends over 15 amino acids. In DNA form, the CDR3 reads TGTGCCAGCAGCCGGGACACTAGATTGAACACTGAAGCTTTCTTT. This sequence encodes CASSRDTRLNTEAFF.

V is TRBV29-1 and J is TRBJ2-1; a possible D gene is TRBD2 (6 bases). The CDR3 sequence is 14 residues long. The V and J ends lost 1 base and 7 bases respectively, with 14 bases between them. Germline V CDR1 and CDR2: SQVTM, ANQGSEA. CDR3 sequence reads: CSVEGFSGGNEQFF. In nucleotides, the CDR3 is TGCAGCGTTGAAGGGTTTAGCGGTGGGAATGAGCAGTTCTTC.

J is TRBJ2-1 and V is TRBV13; possibly TRBD2 for D (5 bases). Trimming removed 1 base at V and 5 bases at J, with 12 bases between. Germline CDR1 reads PRHDT; CDR2 reads FYEKMQ (reference sequence). This CDR3 is 15 amino acids long. CDR3 coding DNA: TGTGCCAGCAGCTTAGACCTCGACTATCACAATGAGCAGTTCTTC. Protein product: CASSLDLDYHNEQFF.

The chain joins TRBV10-3 to TRBJ2-1; 7 bases fit TRBD1. Germline-derived CDR1 and CDR2 are ENHRY and SYGVKD. This CDR3 region has 15 residues. Trimming removed 4 bases from V and 0 bases from J; junction bases left unmatched: 3. In DNA, the CDR3 is TGTGCCATCAGTGCCAGGGGGAGCTCCTACAATGAGCAGTTCTTC. This translates into CAISARGSSYNEQFF.

The chain recombines TRBV10-1 with TRBJ2-1; perhaps TRBD2 as D (6 bases). This CDR3 is 14 amino acids long. Deletions cut 3 bases from V and 9 bases from J, with 15 bases between. Germline V gives CDR1 WNHNN, CDR2 SYGVQD (reference sequence). The CDR3 sequence is CASSERIAGGEQFF. CDR3 sequence (DNA): TGCGCCAGCAGTGAACGAATAGCCGGGGGTGAGCAGTTCTTC.

The gene calls are TRBV5-1 and TRBJ2-5, with a tentative D call TRBD2 (5 bases). The end of the DNA fits TRBJ2-7 better, so the J call may be wrong. CDR3 length: 17 residues. CDR1 is SGHRS and CDR2 is YFSETQ in the germline V gene. CDR3 sequence reads: CASSLTSPDRTIYEQYF. The CDR3 nucleotides read TGCGCCAGCAGCTTGACTAGTCCCGACCGAACAATATACGAGCAGTACTTC.

The rearrangement joins TRBV12-1 to TRBJ1-4; the DNA was not used to check the table's D call, TRBD1. TRBV12-1 constitutes a pseudogene. The CDR3 is 15 amino acids. The CDR3 DNA reads as TGTGCCAGCAGCTTTTGGGCAGGGAACTCGGAAAAACTGTTTTTT. Translated: CASSFWAGNSEKLFF.

This sequence joins TRBV7-8 and TRBJ1-1, with 7 positions matching TRBD1. This CDR3 has 15 amino acids. J was trimmed by 4 bases and V by 2 bases; bases with no gene match: 7. Per the germline V gene, CDR1 is SGHVS and CDR2 is FQNEAQ. The CDR3 nucleotides are TGTGCCAGCAGCTTAACAGGGGACGACGGCACTGAAGCTTTCTTT. The encoded protein is CASSLTGDDGTEAFF.

This sequence joins TRBV25-1 and TRBJ1-5; D unclear. V was trimmed by 5 bases and J by 1 base, leaving 3 bases between them. This CDR3 spans 12 amino acids. Germline V gives CDR1 MGHDK, CDR2 SYGVNS. Written as DNA, the CDR3 is TGTGCCAGCAGTACAAGCAATCAGCCCCAGCATTTT. Amino acids: CASSTSNQPQHF.

This rearrangement joins TRBV2 to TRBJ1-4; weak D call: TRBD1 (5 bases). From germline, CDR1 is SNHLY and CDR2 FYNNEI. This CDR3 spans 15 amino acids. V was shortened by 6 bases and J by 4 bases, with 15 bases between the two germline ends. CDR3 coding DNA: TGTGCCAGCAGACCTACTGACAGCTTTAATGAAAAACTGTTTTTT. Its protein is CASRPTDSFNEKLFF. Full variable domain (remainder filled in from reference TRBV2 and TRBJ1-4): EPEVTQTPSHQVTQMGQEVILRCVPISNHLYFYWYRQILGQKVEFLVSFYNNEISEKSEIFDDQFSVERPDGSNFTLKIRSTKLEDSAMYFCASRPTDSFNEKLFFGSGTQLSVL.

The genes are TRBV7-2 and TRBJ2-1, with 12 bases identical to TRBD2. V gave up 3 bases and J gave up 5 bases; unmatched junction bases: 8. This CDR3 is built from 17 residues. Germline CDR1 reads SGHTA; CDR2 reads FQGNSA. CDR3 sequence: CASSFSRTSGDHNEQFF. CDR3 bases: TGTGCCAGCAGCTTCTCCCGGACTAGCGGGGACCACAATGAGCAGTTCTTC.

The V and J genes are TRBV11-3 and TRBJ1-1; the D is unclear. CDR3 length: 13 amino acids. The germline V gene encodes CDR1 SGHNT and CDR2 YENEEA. V was cut by 0 bases and J by 5 bases, with 7 bases left in between. CDR3 bases: TGTGCCAGCAGCTTAGAAGGAGGTACTGAAGCTTTCTTT. It specifies CASSLEGGTEAFF.

V gene TRBV5-1 combines with J gene TRBJ2-3; perhaps TRBD1 as D (8 bases). This CDR3 region has 18 residues. Between the trimmed V and J ends, which lost 3 bases and 3 bases, there was a span of 23 bases. Germline V gene lookup returns CDR1 SGHRS and CDR2 YFSETQ. The CDR3 region is CASSSGQGGGPITDTQYF. CDR3 DNA sequence: TGCGCCAGCAGCTCCGGACAGGGAGGGGGCCCTATTACAGATACGCAGTATTTT.

This clone came up once. The CDR3 nucleotides read TGTGCCAGCAGCTTAGTCTTTACGGCAGATACGCAGTATTTT. Its translation: CASSLVFTADTQYF. This chain joins TRBV7-2 and TRBJ2-3; no clear D gene. Germline lookup yields CDR1 SGHTA and CDR2 FQGNSA. V was cut by 1 base and J by 4 bases, with 9 bases left in between. This CDR3 region has 14 residues.

V is TRBV6-1 and J is TRBJ2-7; 8 bases agree with TRBD1. The J segment lost 5 bases and the V segment lost 7 bases, leaving 13 bases of the junction unmatched. CDR1 is MNHNS and CDR2 is SASEGT in the germline V gene. The CDR3 runs 15 residues. This chain's CDR3 is CASIDTGGRRHEQYF. CDR3 nucleotides: TGTGCCAGCATCGACACAGGGGGTCGGCGGCACGAGCAGTACTTC.